A single sample gave rise to the 24 T cell receptor beta chains below, sequenced in a study of cytomegalovirus exposure and HLA in healthy donors. The PCR had 60 Vbeta and 13 Jbeta primers. Only in-frame clones appear in the TCRdb table, and some are missing; sequencing was by immunoSEQ multiplex PCR. The repertoire consists of approximately 170,000 clones, with 60% to 85% occurring once and the leading ten covering around 3.1%. The sequenced material came from PBMCs. The receptor source for this set is a female donor in good health and CMV-seronegative.

The genes are TRBV27 and TRBJ1-5; D perhaps matches TRBD1 (5 bases). CDR3 length equals 15 residues. CDR1 is MNHEY and CDR2 is SMNVEV in the germline V gene (reference sequence). The V gene lost 2 bases and the J gene lost 5 bases, with 13 bases spanning the gap. In DNA form, the CDR3 reads TGTGCCAGCAGTTTAAGGAGGGGTAAGGATCAGCCCCAGCATTTT. Translated, it gives CASSLRRGKDQPQHF.

The chain has TRBV5-8 and TRBJ1-1; D uncertain. V was cut by 6 bases and J by 1 base, with 13 bases left in between. This CDR3 comprises 14 residues. Germline assignment: CDR1 SGHTS and CDR2 YDEGEE. The CDR3 bases are TGTGCCAGCACCCTCGCGGCGGCGAACACTGAAGCTTTCTTT. It is translated as CASTLAAANTEAFF.

This rearrangement joins TRBV28 to TRBJ1-5; no definite D call. The CDR3 is 14 amino acids. V was cut by 3 bases and J by 3 bases, with 9 bases left in between. Germline CDR1 is MDHEN and CDR2 is SYDVKM. The CDR3 protein is CASSLYSYNQPQHF. The CDR3 DNA reads as TGTGCCAGCAGTTTGTACAGCTACAATCAGCCCCAGCATTTT.

The chain carries TRBV7-3 and TRBJ2-7; 8 bases fit TRBD2. This CDR3 spans 17 amino acids. Germline trimming cut 2 bases from V and 0 bases from J; bases unmatched to any gene: 9. Germline loops: CDR1 SGHTA, CDR2 FQGTGA. The CDR3 DNA is TGTGCCAGCAGCTTATCTACGGGAGGGAAGGGCTCCTACGAGCAGTACTTC. It translates to CASSLSTGGKGSYEQYF.

V usage is TRBV18 and J usage is TRBJ2-7; 11 bases agree with TRBD1. The length of the CDR3 is 15 residues. V lost 4 bases to trimming and J lost 7 bases; unmatched junction nucleotides: 9. In germline, CDR1 is KGHSH, CDR2 LQKENI. CDR3 nucleotide sequence: TGTGCCAGCTCACTCTTCGGACAGGGGGCCGAAGAGCAGTACTTC. Protein: CASSLFGQGAEEQYF.

The gene calls are TRBV6-5 and TRBJ1-2, with D tentatively TRBD1 (5 bases). The CDR3 extends over 15 amino acids. Germline V lookup: CDR1 MNHEY, CDR2 SVGAGI. Trimming shortened V by 3 bases and J by 2 bases, and 13 bases separated the two germline ends. CDR3 loop: CASSYRGRTNYGYTF. CDR3 sequence (DNA): TGTGCCAGCAGTTATCGCGGACGGACAAACTATGGCTACACCTTC.

This clone was recorded only once. The V and J genes are TRBV7-8 and TRBJ1-3; D gene unclear. Looked up from germline, CDR1 is SGHVS and CDR2 is FQNEAQ. The V and J ends lost 1 base and 0 bases respectively, with 4 bases between them. The CDR3 totals 14 residues. CDR3 in amino acids: CASSLDISGNTIYF. The CDR3 DNA is TGTGCCAGCAGCTTAGATATCTCTGGAAACACCATATATTTT.

This clone was detected only a few times. This chain links TRBV4-3 with TRBJ2-3; 11 nucleotides match TRBD2. Germline-derived CDR1 and CDR2 are LGHNA and YSLEER. This CDR3 is built from 18 residues. Germline trimming cut 1 base from V and 2 bases from J; bases unmatched to any gene: 8. The CDR3, as DNA: TGCGCCAGCAGCCAAGGCTGGGTAGCGGGGGGGCCCACAGATACGCAGTATTTT. Residues: CASSQGWVAGGPTDTQYF.

The chain links TRBV19 to TRBJ1-3; possible D gene TRBD1, 5 bases. V was cut by 7 bases and J by 0 bases, with 10 bases left in between. CDR3 size: 14 residues. Per the germline V gene, CDR1 is LNHDA and CDR2 is SQIVND (reference sequence). CDR3 nucleotides: TGTGCCAGTACGGACATCCTCTCTGGAAACACCATATATTTT. It encodes CASTDILSGNTIYF.

This clone was observed a handful of times. The gene calls are TRBV5-1 and TRBJ1-1, with D perhaps matching TRBD1 (6 bases). Germline V gives CDR1 SGHRS, CDR2 YFSETQ. This CDR3 spans 13 amino acids. Deletions cut 2 bases from V and 1 base from J, with 6 bases between. The CDR3, as DNA: TGCGCCAGCAGCTTACAGGGGAACACTGAAGCTTTCTTT. Amino acids: CASSLQGNTEAFF.

The gene calls are TRBV4-2 and TRBJ2-7; 9 bases are a match to TRBD2. This CDR3 region has 15 residues. J gave up 12 bases and V 6 bases, and 18 bases lay outside the gene matches. Germline V gives CDR1 LGHNA, CDR2 YNFKEQ. The DNA of the CDR3 is TGTGCCAGCAGTATAACTAGCGGGCCTAAAATTTTGAGGTACTTC. It codes for CASSITSGPKILRYF.

CDR3 sequence reads: CASSPRYTGELFF. The DNA of the CDR3 is TGTGCCAGCAGCCCCCGTTACACCGGGGAGCTGTTTTTT. The rearrangement joins TRBV9 to TRBJ2-2, with no clear D. The CDR3 extends over 13 amino acids. V lost 4 bases, J lost 3 bases, and 7 bases lay in between. Germline-derived CDR1 and CDR2 are SGDLS and YYNGEE.

The CDR3 DNA follows: TGCGCCAGCAGAACTAGCGGGAGTCTCGGAGGTGAGCAGTTCTTC. It is translated as CASRTSGSLGGEQFF. The chain recombines TRBV10-2 with TRBJ2-1; the match to TRBD2 covers 11 bases. The V gene end was trimmed by 6 bases and the J gene end by 9 bases; junction bases not matched to a gene: 10. There are 15 residues in the CDR3. Germline V gene data show CDR1 as WSHSY and CDR2 as SAAADI.

The table lists this clone with a few counts. The chain carries TRBV19 and TRBJ2-7; D may be TRBD2 (6 bases). CDR3 length: 14 residues. Trimming removed 9 bases at V and 0 bases at J, with 15 bases between. Germline values: CDR1 LNHDA, CDR2 SQIVND (reference sequence). The CDR3 here is CASASGRDSYEQYF. In nucleotides, the CDR3 is TGTGCCAGCGCAAGCGGGCGGGACTCCTACGAGCAGTACTTC. The whole variable domain, filled in from reference TRBV19 and TRBJ2-7, reads DGGITQSPKYLFRKEGQNVTLSCEQNLNHDAMYWYRQDPGQGLRLIYYSQIVNDFQKGDIAEGYSVSREKKESFPLTVTSAQKNPTAFYLCASASGRDSYEQYFGPGTRLTVT.

The V call is TRBV6-4, the J call TRBJ2-2; 8 positions agree with TRBD1. This CDR3 contains 17 residues. V shed 6 bases and J 4 bases; nucleotides not matched to a gene: 13. Germline CDR1 reads MRHNA; CDR2 reads SNTAGT. The CDR3 nucleotides are TGTGCCAGCAGGGTACGCAGGGGGCGGTCGATCACCGGGGAGCTGTTTTTT. This gives the protein CASRVRRGRSITGELFF.

The rearrangement links TRBV4-2 to TRBJ1-5, with 10 bases lining up with TRBD1. This CDR3 comprises 17 residues. Germline V lookup: CDR1 LGHNA, CDR2 YNFKEQ. V trimming: 1 base; J trimming: 6 bases; junction bases outside the gene matches: 9. The CDR3 here is CASSQVGGTGVPQPQHF. Here the CDR3 DNA reads TGTGCCAGCAGCCAAGTTGGGGGGACAGGGGTTCCTCAGCCCCAGCATTTT.

The chain has TRBV2 and TRBJ2-1; TRBD2 matches 15 bases. Germline V CDR1 and CDR2: SNHLY, FYNNEI. The ends lost 7 bases at V and 7 bases at J; junction bases unmatched: 5. CDR3 length: 15 amino acids. For the CDR3, the DNA is TGTGCCAGCACCCTCGGACTAGCGGGAGGGAATGAGCAGTTCTTC. As protein: CASTLGLAGGNEQFF.

The chain combines TRBV28 with TRBJ1-2, with TRBD1 matching over 8 bases. The CDR3 runs to 14 residues. CDR1 is MDHEN and CDR2 is SYDVKM in the germline V gene. V shed 5 bases, J shed 4 bases, and the junction held 6 bases outside the gene matches. CDR3 sequence (DNA): TGTGCCAGCAGTCCGACAGGGGCAGGCTATGGCTACACCTTC. Translation: CASSPTGAGYGYTF.

The CDR3 coding sequence is TGTGCCATCAGTGAGTCAGAGAGCCGAGTCTCCTACAATGAGCAGTTCTTC. Protein sequence: CAISESESRVSYNEQFF. The rearrangement uses TRBV10-3 and TRBJ2-1; no clear D. Germline CDR1 ENHRY, CDR2 SYGVKD. V was shortened by 0 bases and J by 0 bases, with 12 bases between the two germline ends. This CDR3 is 17 amino acids long.

The chain carries TRBV29-1 and TRBJ1-1; D is unresolved. CDR1 and CDR2 (germline): SQVTM, ANQGSEA. This CDR3 is 13 amino acids long. V dropped 4 bases and J dropped 0 bases, with 9 bases sitting between them. CDR3 nucleotides: TGCAGCGTTGGAGGAGTGTTGAACACTGAAGCTTTCTTT. Amino acid sequence: CSVGGVLNTEAFF.

This clone was recorded a few times. V and J are TRBV4-1 and TRBJ1-1; D is unresolved. Per the germline V gene, CDR1 is MGHRA and CDR2 is YSYEKL. Trimming cost V 0 bases and J 0 bases, with 8 bases left between them. The CDR3 has 15 amino acids. This chain's CDR3 is CASSQDLRVNTEAFF. Written as DNA, the CDR3 is TGCGCCAGCAGCCAAGATCTACGGGTGAACACTGAAGCTTTCTTT.

V is TRBV28 and J is TRBJ2-7; 8 bases align to TRBD1. V shed 5 bases and J 0 bases; nucleotides not matched to a gene: 6. Germline V gene lookup returns CDR1 MDHEN and CDR2 SYDVKM. The CDR3 loop spans 15 amino acids. CDR3 coding DNA: TGTGCCAGCAGTACCACCGGGACAGGCTCCTACGAGCAGTACTTC. It yields the protein CASSTTGTGSYEQYF.

This clone appeared a few times. The chain carries TRBV28 and TRBJ1-3, with 7 positions matching TRBD1. CDR1 and CDR2 (germline): MDHEN, SYDVKM. V was pared by 9 bases and J by 0 bases, with 2 bases of the junction left unmatched. This CDR3 has 13 amino acids. CDR3 nucleotide sequence: TGTGCCAGTTACAGGGGCTCTGGAAACACCATATATTTT. Amino acid sequence: CASYRGSGNTIYF.

Many counts were recorded for this clone. The rearrangement joins TRBV19 to TRBJ2-6; tentatively, D is TRBD1 (6 bases). Between the trimmed V and J ends, which lost 8 bases and 3 bases, there was a span of 11 bases. The CDR3 is 14 residues long. In germline, CDR1 is LNHDA, CDR2 SQIVND (reference sequence). DNA for the CDR3: TGTGCCAGTGGCGCAGGGGATGGGGCCAACGTCCTGACTTTC. Protein product: CASGAGDGANVLTF.